One and the same sample provided the 10 T cell receptor beta chains below, sequenced in a study of T cell responses to AZD1222 COVID-19 vaccine. Data came from immunoSEQ multiplex PCR; TCRdb stores just in-frame clones and leaves some out. The repertoire holds about 160,000 clones, with 90% to 95% as singletons. The sample was peripheral blood, taken on day 0 of AZD1222 vaccination. Receptors originate from an adult in good health.

This rearrangement joins TRBV7-9 to TRBJ1-5; tentative D call: TRBD1 (6 bases). Germline assignment: CDR1 SEHNR and CDR2 FQNEAQ (reference sequence). Trimming stripped 2 bases from V and 2 bases from J, with 10 bases between. The CDR3 spans 15 residues. This CDR3 is CASSLTGGRNQPQHF. The CDR3 nucleotides are TGTGCCAGCAGCTTAACCGGGGGCCGCAATCAGCCCCAGCATTTT.

The chain recombines TRBV20-1 with TRBJ1-6; D gene ambiguous. This CDR3 spans 12 amino acids. The germline V and J ends were trimmed by 3 bases and 7 bases, with 7 bases remaining between them. CDR1 and CDR2 (germline): DFQATT, SNEGSKA (reference sequence). CDR3 DNA sequence: TGCAGTGCTAGTTTTTCGAATTCACCCCTCCACTTT. Translated: CSASFSNSPLHF.

The CDR3, as DNA: TGTGCCAGCAGCTTCCGACAGGGGGGCCAGCCCCAGCATTTT. Its translation is CASSFRQGGQPQHF. V is TRBV7-2 and J is TRBJ1-5; 9 positions match TRBD1. This CDR3 region has 14 residues. Germline trimming cut 3 bases from V and 7 bases from J; bases unmatched to any gene: 4. Germline assignment: CDR1 SGHTA and CDR2 FQGNSA. Full variable domain (remainder filled in from reference TRBV7-2 and TRBJ1-5): GAGVSQSPSNKVTEKGKDVELRCDPISGHTALYWYRQSLGQGLEFLIYFQGNSAPDKSGLPSDRFSAERTGGSVSTLTIQRTQQEDSAVYLCASSFRQGGQPQHFGDGTRLSIL.

This clone has only one observation. This chain links TRBV28 with TRBJ1-1; TRBD1 is a possible D gene (6 bases). Trimming removed 8 bases at V and 0 bases at J, with 19 bases between. The germline V gene encodes CDR1 MDHEN and CDR2 SYDVKM. The CDR3 length is 16 residues. CDR3 in DNA: TGTGCCAGCCGAACCACTGTGGGGGCGCTGAACACTGAAGCTTTCTTT. Translation: CASRTTVGALNTEAFF.

J is TRBJ1-6 and V is TRBV28; D is perhaps TRBD1 (5 bases). V was shortened by 1 base and J by 9 bases, with 16 bases between the two germline ends. The CDR3 length is 16 residues. Looked up from germline, CDR1 is MDHEN and CDR2 is SYDVKM. The CDR3 region has the DNA TGTGCCAGCAGTTTATATACAGGCCTACAACCTTCACCCCTCCACTTT. It is translated as CASSLYTGLQPSPLHF.

The chain links TRBV11-2 to TRBJ2-3; the match to TRBD2 covers 9 bases. The CDR3 spans 16 residues. The trim removed 4 bases at V and 4 bases at J, leaving 9 bases unmatched. Germline-derived CDR1 and CDR2 are SGHAT and FQNNGV. In DNA form, the CDR3 reads TGTGCCAGCAGCTGGCGTTGGGTAGCGGGAGCAGATACGCAGTATTTT. The encoded protein is CASSWRWVAGADTQYF.

The chain recombines TRBV28 with TRBJ1-3; the D gene is possibly TRBD1 (6 bases). There are 17 residues in the CDR3. Germline V CDR1 and CDR2: MDHEN, SYDVKM. The ends were cut back, 5 bases at V and 0 bases at J, with 17 bases in the middle. CDR3 sequence (DNA): TGTGCCAGCAGTGTAGCCTACAGGGACCCCTCTGGAAACACCATATATTTT. Its translation is CASSVAYRDPSGNTIYF.

The chain has TRBV24-1 and TRBJ1-5; D is possibly TRBD1 (6 bases). Per the germline V gene, CDR1 is KGHDR and CDR2 is SFDVKD. This CDR3 is built from 13 residues. Trimming took 7 bases from V and 3 from J, leaving 9 bases between them. The CDR3 reads CATSRGYNQPQHF. In DNA form, the CDR3 reads TGTGCCACCAGCAGGGGATACAATCAGCCCCAGCATTTT.

The V gene is TRBV7-9, the J gene TRBJ1-5; 7 bases line up with TRBD1. The germline gives CDR1 SEHNR, CDR2 FQNEAQ (reference sequence). V was clipped by 3 bases and J by 5 bases; unmatched bases: 4. This CDR3 comprises 14 residues. The chain's CDR3 is CASSFRDSYQPQHF. The CDR3, as DNA: TGTGCCAGCAGCTTTCGGGACAGCTATCAGCCCCAGCATTTT.

As DNA, the CDR3 is TGTGCCAGCAGTCATTCGGGGGGGAATCAGCCCCAGCATTTT. Its translation is CASSHSGGNQPQHF. The genes are TRBV6-2 or TRBV6-3 and TRBJ1-5, with D possibly matching TRBD1 (5 bases). V was cut by 5 bases and J by 4 bases, with 12 bases left in between. From germline, CDR1 is MNHEY and CDR2 SVGEGT. The CDR3 loop spans 14 amino acids.